This T cell receptor beta chain derives from a study of blood T cell repertoires in COVID-19. Turning to the study itself: Two negative PCRs, clearance, or symptom resolution were required of recovered Cohort 3 donors. COVID-19 samples collected from the United States, Italy and Spain covered acute and convalescent phases.

J lost 3 bases, V lost 0 bases, and 3 bases had no gene match. The CDR3 contains 15 residues. The germline V gene encodes CDR1 SGHNT and CDR2 YYREEE (reference sequence). Study members were between roughly 18 and 89 years old and lived in 20 to 30 US regions. In the original workflow: The assay estimated nucleated cells by amplifying reference gene primers. Profiled with immunoSEQ multiplex PCR; TCRdb holds only in-frame clones, not every one. Clone size and V and J calls were adopted from that table, with D and trimming inferred from the DNA. This sample has approximately 360,000 clones; over 75% occur once, and the top ten carry around 1.9%.

Sequenced input: PBMCs or T cells enriched from blood (not recorded which). This rearrangement joins TRBV5-4 to TRBJ2-7; 10 bases are a match to TRBD2. The TCR was taken from a middle-aged man in a cohort exposed to, infected with or recovered from COVID-19 (not recorded which). In DNA form, the CDR3 reads TGTGCCAGCAGCTTGGAGCCTAGCGGGAGCTACGAGCAGTACTTC. Its protein product is CASSLEPSGSYEQYF.